The clone carrying this TCR beta chain occurred many times. The sample belongs to a study of blood T cells in healthy people across ages. Through a sample-barcoded 5' primer and a J-beta primer mix, a second PCR was run for 7 to 11 cycles. A template-switch adaptor that had 12 random nucleotides put a tag on each cDNA molecule. TCRdb called the 5' RACE reads again in MiXCR, with one record for every CDR3 protein. The sample has about 1.5 million distinct CDR3 sequences, 42% seen once; the top ten hold 7.9%. The CDR3 is 16 residues long. The J segment lost 8 bases and the V segment lost 0 bases, leaving 11 bases of the junction unmatched. Germline V gene sequence: CDR1 MGHRA, CDR2 YSYEKL.

The clonotype originates from a woman between 18 and 29 years old in good health. The specimen was blood. The chain recombines TRBV4-1 with TRBJ2-3; the match to TRBD2 covers 7 bases. CDR3 residues: CASSQEASGVYGTQYF. The DNA of the CDR3 is TGCGCCAGCAGCCAAGAGGCCAGCGGGGTTTATGGTACGCAGTATTTT.